This T cell receptor beta chain was retrieved from a study of PD-L1 blockade in urothelial cancer. As for the study in general: Males with urothelial cancer arising in the bladder constituted most of the 29 patients. The authors examined blood 3 weeks (second dose) and 6 weeks after treatment start.

TCR analog templates of synthetic origin were spiked into each PCR. TCRdb's table, derived via immunoSEQ multiplex PCR, lists solely in-frame clones and lacks some. In the table there are tens of thousands of clones, around 80% of which are singletons. V was cut by 7 bases and J by 0 bases, with 15 bases left in between. The length of the CDR3 is 15 residues. Germline V gene lookup returns CDR1 MNHEY and CDR2 SVGAGI. The sequence came from a man aged 65 to 85 with urothelial cancer. V and J are TRBV6-5 and TRBJ1-1; D remains ambiguous. The source was PBMCs, collected around atezolizumab (anti-PD-L1) treatment. This chain's CDR3 is CASKYSRAMNTEAFF. The CDR3 DNA follows: TGTGCCAGCAAATACTCGAGGGCGATGAACACTGAAGCTTTCTTT.